This TCR beta chain was retrieved from a study of CD8 T cells in ankylosing spondylitis. V gave up 3 bases and J gave up 2 bases, with 25 bases separating them. This CDR3 has 19 amino acids. General study findings and limits: Disease-linked clones proved CD8+ and comparatively uncommon in peripheral blood. What appeared characteristic of ankylosing spondylitis blood was a TCR beta motif of fewer than ten highly homologous variants. In ankylosing spondylitis patients, matched synovial fluid reportedly showed significant enrichment of disease-linked clones. Past research had described some motif variants in reactive arthritis synovial fluid and blood.

Library preparation for TCR beta used quantitative 5'-RACE with molecular barcodes. A single record per CDR3 protein comes from TCRdb applying MiXCR to the 5' RACE reads. The sample contains 400,000 or so distinct CDR3 sequences, 25% to 30% of which appear only once. Remarks on this clonotype: Its antigen is currently unknown.

Sequences were obtained from blood, either unsorted or a sorted T cell fraction (not recorded which). The sequence was collected from a male donor with ankylosing spondylitis. This chain links TRBV12-3 or TRBV12-4 with TRBJ1-1; perhaps TRBD1 as D (6 bases). CDR3 sequence (DNA): TGTGCCAGCAGTTTTGGCAGGGGAAGAGGGAGAGGGGAAAACACTGAAGCTTTCTTT. Protein product: CASSFGRGRGRGENTEAFF.